This is a list of T cell receptor beta chains from one sample in a study of blood T cell repertoires in COVID-19. The method was immunoSEQ multiplex PCR; TCRdb's version includes in-frame clones alone and lacks a portion of them. The sample has around 310,000 clones; about nine tenths are singletons. Material: PBMCs or T cells enriched from blood (not recorded which). The receptors come from a woman aged 40-49 years who had recovered from COVID-19. Both conserved end residues are part of each CDR3. Each record gives: D gene, clone size, V gene, J gene, CDR3 protein, CDR3 DNA. D genes are given only for firm matches. The size entry is marked missing in some rows and otherwise reads once, few, many or a size class.

D gene: .; clone size: .; V gene: TRBV6-2/TRBV6-3; J gene: TRBJ2-2; CDR3 protein: CASSYLGGTGELFF; CDR3 DNA: TGTGCCAGCAGTTACCTTGGCGGCACCGGGGAGCTGTTTTTT
D gene: .; clone size: .; V gene: TRBV2; J gene: TRBJ2-2; CDR3 protein: CASSERGAPGELFF; CDR3 DNA: TGTGCCAGCAGTGAGCGTGGAGCCCCCGGGGAGCTGTTTTTT
D gene: .; clone size: few; V gene: TRBV7-9; J gene: TRBJ1-1; CDR3 protein: CASSLWGSRNTEAFF; CDR3 DNA: TGTGCCAGCAGCTTGTGGGGCTCCCGGAACACTGAAGCTTTCTTT
D gene: TRBD2; clone size: .; V gene: TRBV2; J gene: TRBJ2-3; CDR3 protein: CASSQGLARTTDTQYF; CDR3 DNA: TGTGCCAGCAGCCAAGGACTAGCGAGAACGACAGATACGCAGTATTTT
D gene: TRBD1; clone size: .; V gene: TRBV12-3/TRBV12-4; J gene: TRBJ1-2; CDR3 protein: CASSLGPGGGYTF; CDR3 DNA: TGTGCCAGCAGTTTAGGTCCAGGGGGTGGCTACACCTTC
D gene: .; clone size: .; V gene: TRBV9; J gene: TRBJ2-2; CDR3 protein: CASSVVGLTGELFF; CDR3 DNA: TGTGCCAGCAGCGTAGTGGGACTCACCGGGGAGCTGTTTTTT
D gene: .; clone size: .; V gene: TRBV30; J gene: TRBJ1-4; CDR3 protein: CAWTIGGSGEKLFF; CDR3 DNA: TGTGCCTGGACAATAGGAGGGTCAGGGGAAAAACTGTTTTTT
D gene: TRBD2; clone size: .; V gene: TRBV28; J gene: TRBJ2-1; CDR3 protein: CASSFSRGDLNEQFF; CDR3 DNA: TGTGCCAGCAGTTTTAGTCGGGGGGATCTTAATGAGCAGTTCTTC
D gene: TRBD1; clone size: .; V gene: TRBV29-1; J gene: TRBJ2-5; CDR3 protein: CSVLGGQGGETQYF; CDR3 DNA: TGCAGCGTCCTGGGGGGACAGGGGGGAGAGACCCAGTACTTC
D gene: .; clone size: .; V gene: TRBV6-1; J gene: TRBJ2-2; CDR3 protein: CASSETLSRLGKELFF; CDR3 DNA: TGTGCCAGCAGTGAAACCCTTAGTCGACTAGGGAAGGAGCTGTTTTTT
D gene: .; clone size: .; V gene: TRBV28; J gene: TRBJ1-5; CDR3 protein: CASSSLNEVNQPQHF; CDR3 DNA: TGTGCCAGCAGTTCCCTCAATGAGGTGAATCAGCCCCAGCATTTT
D gene: .; clone size: .; V gene: TRBV7-8; J gene: TRBJ1-2; CDR3 protein: CASSLVAGAYGYTF; CDR3 DNA: TGTGCCAGCAGCTTAGTTGCGGGGGCATATGGCTACACCTTC
D gene: .; clone size: .; V gene: TRBV4-1; J gene: TRBJ1-4; CDR3 protein: CASSQVGTTGPNEKLFF; CDR3 DNA: TGCGCCAGCAGCCAAGTCGGCACAACAGGGCCGAATGAAAAACTGTTTTTT
D gene: .; clone size: .; V gene: TRBV6-2/TRBV6-3; J gene: TRBJ1-5; CDR3 protein: CASSYYGLGNQPQHF; CDR3 DNA: TGTGCCAGCAGTTACTACGGTCTAGGCAATCAGCCCCAGCATTTT
D gene: .; clone size: few; V gene: TRBV11-2; J gene: TRBJ2-7; CDR3 protein: CASSRAAEFYEQYF; CDR3 DNA: TGTGCCAGCAGCCGAGCGGCGGAGTTCTACGAGCAGTACTTC
D gene: .; clone size: .; V gene: TRBV3-1/TRBV3-2; J gene: TRBJ1-1; CDR3 protein: CASSQAVSPPEAFF; CDR3 DNA: TGTGCCAGCAGCCAAGCAGTGTCACCCCCTGAAGCTTTCTTT
D gene: TRBD2; clone size: .; V gene: TRBV4-3; J gene: TRBJ2-1; CDR3 protein: CASSQDRASGLYNEQFF; CDR3 DNA: TGCGCCAGCAGCCAAGATAGGGCTAGCGGGCTTTACAATGAGCAGTTCTTC
D gene: .; clone size: .; V gene: TRBV30; J gene: TRBJ1-1; CDR3 protein: CAWEITGNTEAFF; CDR3 DNA: TGTGCCTGGGAAATCACAGGGAACACTGAAGCTTTCTTT
D gene: .; clone size: .; V gene: TRBV9; J gene: TRBJ2-1; CDR3 protein: CASSVGTQPGADNEQFF; CDR3 DNA: TGTGCCAGCAGCGTAGGGACTCAACCGGGTGCGGACAATGAGCAGTTCTTC
D gene: TRBD1; clone size: .; V gene: TRBV18; J gene: TRBJ2-3; CDR3 protein: CASSPGQGAQDTQYF; CDR3 DNA: TGTGCCAGCTCACCAGGACAGGGGGCGCAAGATACGCAGTATTTT
D gene: .; clone size: .; V gene: TRBV4-2; J gene: TRBJ2-7; CDR3 protein: CASSQDNGAPYEQYF; CDR3 DNA: TGTGCCAGCAGCCAAGACAACGGAGCCCCATACGAGCAGTACTTC
D gene: .; clone size: .; V gene: TRBV18; J gene: TRBJ1-5; CDR3 protein: CASSPDEQGYGNQPQHF; CDR3 DNA: TGTGCCAGCTCACCGGATGAACAGGGTTATGGGAATCAGCCCCAGCATTTT